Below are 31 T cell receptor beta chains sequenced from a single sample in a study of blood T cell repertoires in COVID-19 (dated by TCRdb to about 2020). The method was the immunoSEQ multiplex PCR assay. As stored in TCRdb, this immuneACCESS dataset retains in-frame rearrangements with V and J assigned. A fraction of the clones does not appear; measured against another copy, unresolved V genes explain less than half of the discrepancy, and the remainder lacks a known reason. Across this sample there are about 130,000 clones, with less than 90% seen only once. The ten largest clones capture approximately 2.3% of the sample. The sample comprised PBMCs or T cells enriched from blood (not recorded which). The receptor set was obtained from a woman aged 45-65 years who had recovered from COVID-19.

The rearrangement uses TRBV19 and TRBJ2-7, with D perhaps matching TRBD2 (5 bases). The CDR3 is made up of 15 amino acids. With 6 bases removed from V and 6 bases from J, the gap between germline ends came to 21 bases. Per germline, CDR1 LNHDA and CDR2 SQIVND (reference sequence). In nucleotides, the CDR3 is TGTGCCAGTAGCCCTATTGAAGGGAGTGTTATCGAGCAGTACTTC. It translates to CASSPIEGSVIEQYF. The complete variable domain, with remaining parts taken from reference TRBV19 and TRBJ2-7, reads DGGITQSPKYLFRKEGQNVTLSCEQNLNHDAMYWYRQDPGQGLRLIYYSQIVNDFQKGDIAEGYSVSREKKESFPLTVTSAQKNPTAFYLCASSPIEGSVIEQYFGPGTRLTVT.

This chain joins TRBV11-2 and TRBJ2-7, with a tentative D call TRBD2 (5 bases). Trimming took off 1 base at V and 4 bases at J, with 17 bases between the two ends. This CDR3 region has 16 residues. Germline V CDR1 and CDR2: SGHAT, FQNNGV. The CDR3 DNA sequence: TGTGCCAGCAGCTTAGTCACTGGCGGAGGCGGGTACGAGCAGTACTTC. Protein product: CASSLVTGGGGYEQYF.

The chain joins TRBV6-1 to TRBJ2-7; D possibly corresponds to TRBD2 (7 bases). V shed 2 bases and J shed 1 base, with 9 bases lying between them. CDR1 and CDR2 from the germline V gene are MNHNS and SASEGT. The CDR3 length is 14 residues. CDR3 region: CASSEKGGSYEQYF. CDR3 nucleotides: TGTGCCAGCAGTGAAAAGGGGGGGTCCTACGAGCAGTACTTC.

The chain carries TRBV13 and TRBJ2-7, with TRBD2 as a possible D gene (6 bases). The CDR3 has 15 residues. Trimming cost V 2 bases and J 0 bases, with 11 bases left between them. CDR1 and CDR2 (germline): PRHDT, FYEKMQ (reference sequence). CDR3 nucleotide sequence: TGTGCCAGCAGCTTAAGGCAGGGACTCTCCTACGAGCAGTACTTC. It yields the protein CASSLRQGLSYEQYF. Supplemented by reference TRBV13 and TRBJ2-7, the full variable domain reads AAGVIQSPRHLIKEKRETATLKCYPIPRHDTVYWYQQGPGQDPQFLISFYEKMQSDKGSIPDRFSAQQFSDYHSELNMSSLELGDSALYFCASSLRQGLSYEQYFGPGTRLTVT.

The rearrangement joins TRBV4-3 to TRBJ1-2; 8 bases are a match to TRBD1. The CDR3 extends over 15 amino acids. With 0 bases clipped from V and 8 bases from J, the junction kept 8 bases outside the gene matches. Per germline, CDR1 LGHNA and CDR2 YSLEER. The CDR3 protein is CASSQEGQGARGYTF. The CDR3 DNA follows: TGCGCCAGCAGCCAAGAGGGGCAGGGGGCGCGGGGCTACACCTTC.

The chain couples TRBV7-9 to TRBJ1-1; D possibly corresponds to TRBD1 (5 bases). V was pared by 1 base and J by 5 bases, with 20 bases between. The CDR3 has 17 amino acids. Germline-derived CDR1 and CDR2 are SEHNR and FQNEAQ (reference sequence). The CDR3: CASSLGFGELKGTEAFF. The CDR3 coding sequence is TGTGCCAGCAGCTTAGGATTCGGTGAGTTGAAGGGGACTGAAGCTTTCTTT.

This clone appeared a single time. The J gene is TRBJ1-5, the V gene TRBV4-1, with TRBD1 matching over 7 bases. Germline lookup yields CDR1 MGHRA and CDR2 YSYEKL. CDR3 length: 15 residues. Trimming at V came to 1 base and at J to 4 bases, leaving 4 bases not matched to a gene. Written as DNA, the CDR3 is TGCGCCAGCAGCCAAGTCGGGGACAGTAATCAGCCCCAGCATTTT. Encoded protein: CASSQVGDSNQPQHF.

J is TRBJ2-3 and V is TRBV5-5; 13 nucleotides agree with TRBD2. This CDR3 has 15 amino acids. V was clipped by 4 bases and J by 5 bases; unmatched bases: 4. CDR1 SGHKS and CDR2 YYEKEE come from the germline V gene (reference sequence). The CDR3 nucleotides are TGTGCCAGCAGCCCATGGACTAGCGGGGGAGATACGCAGTATTTT. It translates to CASSPWTSGGDTQYF. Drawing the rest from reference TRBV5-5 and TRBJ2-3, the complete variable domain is DAGVTQSPTHLIKTRGQQVTLRCSPISGHKSVSWYQQVLGQGPQFIFQYYEKEERGRGNFPDRFSARQFPNYSSELNVNALLLGDSALYLCASSPWTSGGDTQYFGPGTRLTVL.

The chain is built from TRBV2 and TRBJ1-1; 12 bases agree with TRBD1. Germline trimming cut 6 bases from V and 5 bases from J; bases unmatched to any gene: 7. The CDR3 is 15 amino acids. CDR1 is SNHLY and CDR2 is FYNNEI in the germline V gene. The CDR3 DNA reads TGTGCCAGCAGCCCGGGACAGGGGGCGGGTACTGAAGCTTTCTTT. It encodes CASSPGQGAGTEAFF.

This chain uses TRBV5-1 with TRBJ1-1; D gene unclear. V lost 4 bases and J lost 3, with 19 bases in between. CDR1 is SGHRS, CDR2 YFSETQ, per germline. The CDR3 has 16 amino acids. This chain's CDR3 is CASSPGMGILDTEAFF. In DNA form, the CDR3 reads TGCGCCAGCAGCCCTGGTATGGGCATCCTGGACACTGAAGCTTTCTTT.

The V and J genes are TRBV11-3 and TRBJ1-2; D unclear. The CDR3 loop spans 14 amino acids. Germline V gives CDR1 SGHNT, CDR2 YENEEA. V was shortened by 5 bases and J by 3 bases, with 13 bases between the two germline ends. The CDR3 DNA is TGTGCCAGCAGCCCAGGAGGGCCCCACTATGGCTACACCTTC. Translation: CASSPGGPHYGYTF.

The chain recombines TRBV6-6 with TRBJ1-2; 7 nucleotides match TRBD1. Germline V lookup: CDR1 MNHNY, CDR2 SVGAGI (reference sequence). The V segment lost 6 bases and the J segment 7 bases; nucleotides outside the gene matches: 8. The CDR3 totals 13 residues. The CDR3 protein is CASSRDRDSGYTF. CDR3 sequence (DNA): TGTGCCAGCAGCCGCGACAGGGACTCTGGCTACACCTTC.

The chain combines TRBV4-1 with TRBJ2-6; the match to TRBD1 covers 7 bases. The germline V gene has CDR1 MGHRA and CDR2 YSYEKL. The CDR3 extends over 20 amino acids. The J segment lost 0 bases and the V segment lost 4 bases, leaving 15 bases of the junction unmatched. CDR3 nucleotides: TGCGCCAGCAGCCCAGGACTTGGACAGGCCCACCCCTCTGGGGCCAACGTCCTGACTTTC. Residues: CASSPGLGQAHPSGANVLTF.

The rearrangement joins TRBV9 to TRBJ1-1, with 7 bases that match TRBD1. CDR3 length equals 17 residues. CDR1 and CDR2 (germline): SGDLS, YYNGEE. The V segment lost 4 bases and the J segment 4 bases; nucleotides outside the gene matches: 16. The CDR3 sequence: CASSPLISRQGGTEAFF. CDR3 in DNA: TGTGCCAGCAGCCCATTAATATCCAGACAGGGCGGCACTGAAGCTTTCTTT.

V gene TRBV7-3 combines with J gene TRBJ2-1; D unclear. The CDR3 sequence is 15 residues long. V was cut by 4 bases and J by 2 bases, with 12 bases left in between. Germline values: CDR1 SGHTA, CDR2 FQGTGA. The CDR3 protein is CASSSDSSTYNEQFF. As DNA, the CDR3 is TGTGCCAGCAGCTCCGACTCCTCCACCTACAATGAGCAGTTCTTC.

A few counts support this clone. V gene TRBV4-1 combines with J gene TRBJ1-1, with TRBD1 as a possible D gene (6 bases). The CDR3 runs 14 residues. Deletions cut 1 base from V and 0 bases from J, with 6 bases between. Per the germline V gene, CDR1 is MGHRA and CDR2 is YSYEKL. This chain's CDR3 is CASSQGTVNTEAFF. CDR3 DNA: TGCGCCAGCAGCCAAGGGACAGTGAACACTGAAGCTTTCTTT.

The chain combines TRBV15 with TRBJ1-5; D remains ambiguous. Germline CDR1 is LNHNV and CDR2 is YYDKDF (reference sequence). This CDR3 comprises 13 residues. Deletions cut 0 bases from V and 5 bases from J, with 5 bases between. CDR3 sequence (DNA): TGTGCCACCAGCAGAGAGAGGGATCAGCCCCAGCATTTT. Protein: CATSRERDQPQHF. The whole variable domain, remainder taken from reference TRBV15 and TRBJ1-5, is DAMVIQNPRYQVTQFGKPVTLSCSQTLNHNVMYWYQQKSSQAPKLLFHYYDKDFNNEADTPDNFQSRRPNTSFCFLDIRSPGLGDTAMYLCATSRERDQPQHFGDGTRLSIL.

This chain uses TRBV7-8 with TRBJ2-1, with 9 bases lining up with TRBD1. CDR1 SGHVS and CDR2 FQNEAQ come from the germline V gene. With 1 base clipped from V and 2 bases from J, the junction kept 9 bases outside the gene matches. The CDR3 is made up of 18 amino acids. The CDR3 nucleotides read TGTGCCAGCAGCTTAGTGCCCGGGGGACAGGGCGCCTACAATGAGCAGTTCTTC. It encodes CASSLVPGGQGAYNEQFF.

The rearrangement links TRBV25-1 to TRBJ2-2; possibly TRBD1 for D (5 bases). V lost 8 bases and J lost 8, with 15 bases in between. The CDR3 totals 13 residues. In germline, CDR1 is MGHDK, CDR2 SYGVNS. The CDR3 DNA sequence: TGTGCCAGCCGACAGCTTACAAGGGGGGAGCTGTTTTTT. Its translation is CASRQLTRGELFF. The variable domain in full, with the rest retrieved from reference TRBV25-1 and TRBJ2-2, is EADIYQTPRYLVIGTGKKITLECSQTMGHDKMYWYQQDPGMELHLIHYSYGVNSTEKGDLSSESTVSRIRTEHFPLTLESARPSHTSQYLCASRQLTRGELFFGEGSRLTVL.

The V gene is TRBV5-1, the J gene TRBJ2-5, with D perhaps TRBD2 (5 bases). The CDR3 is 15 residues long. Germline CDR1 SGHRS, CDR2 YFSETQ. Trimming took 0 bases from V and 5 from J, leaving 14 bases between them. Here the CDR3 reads CASSLGGQSKETQYF. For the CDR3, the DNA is TGCGCCAGCAGCTTGGGAGGGCAGTCGAAGGAGACCCAGTACTTC.

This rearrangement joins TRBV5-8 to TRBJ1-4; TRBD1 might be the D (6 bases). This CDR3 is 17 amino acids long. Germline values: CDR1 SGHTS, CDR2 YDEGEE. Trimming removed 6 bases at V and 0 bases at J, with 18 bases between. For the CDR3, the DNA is TGTGCCAGCACCCCGGGGACAAAGATCGCAACTAATGAAAAACTGTTTTTT. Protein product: CASTPGTKIATNEKLFF.

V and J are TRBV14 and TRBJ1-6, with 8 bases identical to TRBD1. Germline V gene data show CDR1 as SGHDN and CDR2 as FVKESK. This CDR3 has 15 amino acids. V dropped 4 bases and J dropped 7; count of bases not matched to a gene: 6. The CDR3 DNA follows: TGTGCCAGCAGCCCTAGGACAGGGAGAAATTCACCCCTCCACTTT. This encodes CASSPRTGRNSPLHF.

The CDR3 loop is CASSPRYGLNTEAFF. In DNA, the CDR3 is TGTGCCAGCAGCCCCCGTTACGGGTTGAACACTGAAGCTTTCTTT. V is TRBV11-3 and J is TRBJ1-1; D gene uncertain. This CDR3 comprises 15 residues. V dropped 5 bases and J dropped 0 bases, with 13 bases sitting between them. The germline gives CDR1 SGHNT, CDR2 YENEEA.

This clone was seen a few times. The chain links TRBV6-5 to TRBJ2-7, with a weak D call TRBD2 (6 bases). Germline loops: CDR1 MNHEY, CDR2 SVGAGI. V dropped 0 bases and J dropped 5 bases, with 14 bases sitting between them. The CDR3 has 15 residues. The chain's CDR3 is CASSYSRGGVHEQYF. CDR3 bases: TGTGCCAGCAGTTACTCACGTGGAGGGGTCCACGAGCAGTACTTC.

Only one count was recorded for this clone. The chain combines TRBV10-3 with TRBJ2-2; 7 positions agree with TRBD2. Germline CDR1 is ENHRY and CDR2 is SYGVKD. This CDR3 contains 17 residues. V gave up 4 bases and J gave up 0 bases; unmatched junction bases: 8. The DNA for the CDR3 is TGTGCCATCAGTGGGGACCTAGCGGACGCGAACACCGGGGAGCTGTTTTTT. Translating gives CAISGDLADANTGELFF.

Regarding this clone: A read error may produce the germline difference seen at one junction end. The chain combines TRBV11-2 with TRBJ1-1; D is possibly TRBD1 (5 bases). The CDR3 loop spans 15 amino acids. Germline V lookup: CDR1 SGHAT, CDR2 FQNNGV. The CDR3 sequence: CASSLGEGVNPEAFF. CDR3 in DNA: TGTGCCAGCAGCTTAGGCGAAGGGGTGAACCCTGAAGCTTTCTTT.

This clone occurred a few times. The CDR3 spells CASSHDREETQYF. CDR3 nucleotides: TGTGCCAGCAGCCACGACAGAGAAGAGACCCAGTACTTC. The genes are TRBV7-9 and TRBJ2-5, with D possibly matching TRBD1 (5 bases). The V and J ends lost 5 bases and 3 bases respectively, with 10 bases between them. The CDR3 length is 13 residues. In germline, CDR1 is SEHNR, CDR2 FQNEAQ (reference sequence). The whole variable domain, remainder taken from reference TRBV7-9 and TRBJ2-5, is DTGVSQNPRHKITKRGQNVTFRCDPISEHNRLYWYRQTLGQGPEFLTYFQNEAQLEKSRLLSDRFSAERPKGSFSTLEIQRTEQGDSAMYLCASSHDREETQYFGPGTRLLVL.

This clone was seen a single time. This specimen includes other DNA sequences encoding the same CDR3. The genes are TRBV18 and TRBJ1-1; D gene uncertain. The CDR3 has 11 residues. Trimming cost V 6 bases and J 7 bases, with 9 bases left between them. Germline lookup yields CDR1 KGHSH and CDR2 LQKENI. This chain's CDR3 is CASSPGGEAFF. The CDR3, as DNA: TGTGCCAGCTCCCCTGGAGGTGAAGCTTTCTTT. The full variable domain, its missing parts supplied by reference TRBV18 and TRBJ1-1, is NAGVMQNPRHLVRRRGQEARLRCSPMKGHSHVYWYRQLPEEGLKFMVYLQKENIIDESGMPKERFSAEFPKEGPSILRIQQVVRGDSAAYFCASSPGGEAFFGQGTRLTVV.

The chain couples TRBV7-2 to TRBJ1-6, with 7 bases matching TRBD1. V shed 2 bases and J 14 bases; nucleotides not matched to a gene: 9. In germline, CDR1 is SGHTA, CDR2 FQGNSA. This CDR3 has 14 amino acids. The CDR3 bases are TGTGCCAGCAGCTTATACAGGGGTGCGGAGACCCTCCACTTT. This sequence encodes CASSLYRGAETLHF.

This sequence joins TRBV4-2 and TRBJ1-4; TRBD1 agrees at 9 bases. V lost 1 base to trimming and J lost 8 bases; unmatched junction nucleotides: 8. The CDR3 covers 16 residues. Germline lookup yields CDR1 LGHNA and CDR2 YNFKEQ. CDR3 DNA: TGTGCCAGCAGCCAAGCTCCCGGACAGGGGTTAGAAAAACTGTTTTTT. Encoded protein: CASSQAPGQGLEKLFF.

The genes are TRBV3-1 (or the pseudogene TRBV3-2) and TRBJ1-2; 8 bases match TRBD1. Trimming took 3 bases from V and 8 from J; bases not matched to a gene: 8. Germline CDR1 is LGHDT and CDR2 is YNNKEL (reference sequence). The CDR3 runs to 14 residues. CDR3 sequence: CASSQGQVVGGYTF. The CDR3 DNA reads TGTGCCAGCAGCCAGGGACAGGTCGTCGGGGGCTACACCTTC.